This entry lists 20 T cell receptor beta chains sequenced from one sample in a study of OX40 agonist ivuxolimab in advanced cancers. Sequenced by immunoSEQ multiplex PCR; TCRdb stores in-frame clones only, minus some. The sample has some 130,000 clones; 75% to 90% are singletons. The sequencing used CD4+ or CD8+ T cells sorted from blood, collected in a trial of the OX40 agonist ivuxolimab. These receptors originate from an adult with an advanced solid tumor such as melanoma, head and neck, liver or kidney cancer.

V gene TRBV10-2 combines with J gene TRBJ1-2; maybe TRBD1 (6 bases). Germline assignment: CDR1 WSHSY and CDR2 SAAADI. V shed 3 bases and J shed 4 bases, with 9 bases lying between them. CDR3 length equals 13 residues. For the CDR3, the DNA is TGCGCCAGCAGTGAAGGGGGAGGCTATGGCTACACCTTC. Translated, it gives CASSEGGGYGYTF.

A single count supports this clone. V is TRBV5-4 and J is TRBJ2-6; TRBD1 might be the D (6 bases). This CDR3 spans 16 amino acids. Germline lookup yields CDR1 SGHNT and CDR2 YYREEE (reference sequence). V shed 4 bases and J shed 3 bases, with 14 bases lying between them. CDR3 amino acids: CASSLRQAIGANVLTF. Here the CDR3 DNA reads TGTGCCAGCAGCCTAAGACAGGCCATTGGGGCCAACGTCCTGACTTTC.

V usage is TRBV9 and J usage is TRBJ2-7, with D maybe TRBD2 (7 bases). Germline CDR1 and CDR2: SGDLS and YYNGEE. With 2 bases removed from V and 4 bases from J, the gap between germline ends came to 25 bases. The CDR3 has 18 residues. CDR3 in amino acids: CASSVGTGTRGGIYEQYF. The DNA of the CDR3 is TGTGCCAGCAGCGTTGGTACAGGGACAAGGGGGGGCATATACGAGCAGTACTTC.

The rearrangement joins TRBV7-9 to TRBJ1-3, with D possibly matching TRBD1 (6 bases). V shed 4 bases and J shed 4 bases, with 11 bases lying between them. Germline-derived CDR1 and CDR2 are SEHNR and FQNEAQ (reference sequence). The CDR3 has 14 residues. CDR3 region: CASSSGQSGNTIYF. CDR3 nucleotide sequence: TGTGCCAGCAGCTCCGGACAGTCAGGAAACACCATATATTTT.

This clone was detected a few times. J is TRBJ1-6 and V is TRBV12-5; D remains unclear. The CDR3 has 13 amino acids. The V and J ends lost 6 bases and 9 bases respectively, with 12 bases between them. Germline assignment: CDR1 LGHNT and CDR2 FRNRAP. DNA of the CDR3: TGTGCTAGTGGCCTGCCTAGGGTTTCACCCCTCCACTTT. It translates to CASGLPRVSPLHF. The full variable domain, its missing parts supplied by reference TRBV12-5 and TRBJ1-6, is DARVTQTPRHKVTEMGQEVTMRCQPILGHNTVFWYRQTMMQGLELLAYFRNRAPLDDSGMPKDRFSAEMPDATLATLKIQPSEPRDSAVYFCASGLPRVSPLHFGNGTRLTVT.

The rearrangement links TRBV7-9 to TRBJ1-5; a weak D match, TRBD1 (5 bases). Germline loops: CDR1 SEHNR, CDR2 FQNEAQ (reference sequence). The length of the CDR3 is 17 residues. Trimming left V 0 bases short and J 4 bases short, with 16 bases between. CDR3 protein: CASSLAGGTGLNQPQHF. CDR3 in DNA: TGTGCCAGCAGCTTAGCGGGAGGGACGGGCTTGAATCAGCCCCAGCATTTT.

This clone appeared a single time. The genes are TRBV7-2 and TRBJ2-7; D possibly corresponds to TRBD2 (5 bases). The germline gives CDR1 SGHTA, CDR2 FQGNSA. Trimming took off 5 bases at V and 1 base at J, with 18 bases between the two ends. The length of the CDR3 is 16 residues. CDR3 coding DNA: TGTGCCAGCAGCCCCCCTCTACCGGGAAATTCCTACGAGCAGTACTTC. It specifies CASSPPLPGNSYEQYF.

This chain connects TRBV5-1 to TRBJ2-2; TRBD2 aligns across 9 bases. This CDR3 comprises 16 residues. The V gene end was trimmed by 5 bases and the J gene end by 1 base; junction bases not matched to a gene: 6. In germline, CDR1 is SGHRS, CDR2 YFSETQ. The CDR3 region has the DNA TGCGCCAGCAGTGTGCGACTAGCGGTGAACACCGGGGAGCTGTTTTTT. Translated, it gives CASSVRLAVNTGELFF.

CDR3 amino acids: CAISALTSGGPSQYF. CDR3 sequence (DNA): TGTGCCATCAGTGCCCTAACTAGCGGGGGCCCCTCCCAGTACTTC. V gene TRBV10-3 combines with J gene TRBJ2-5, with 11 bases matching TRBD2. With 4 bases clipped from V and 9 bases from J, the junction kept 10 bases outside the gene matches. In germline, CDR1 is ENHRY, CDR2 SYGVKD. The CDR3 has 15 amino acids.

This clone has just one count. The chain joins TRBV5-1 to TRBJ2-2; 8 nucleotides line up with TRBD2. CDR1 and CDR2 from the germline V gene are SGHRS and YFSETQ. J gave up 7 bases and V 6 bases, and 14 bases lay outside the gene matches. This CDR3 has 16 residues. DNA for the CDR3: TGCGCCAGCATGAGAGGGGCTAGCGGGCTCGACGGGGAGCTGTTTTTT. Protein sequence: CASMRGASGLDGELFF.

The gene calls are TRBV6-5 and TRBJ1-2, with 11 bases fitting TRBD1. Unmatched junction bases numbered 8, after V lost 5 bases and J lost 6 bases. The length of the CDR3 is 15 residues. CDR1 and CDR2 from the germline V gene are MNHEY and SVGAGI. The CDR3 region is CASSAGTGGVHGYTF. The CDR3 nucleotides read TGTGCCAGCAGTGCCGGGACAGGGGGAGTTCATGGCTACACCTTC.

The CDR3 spells CASSSPPGRGSFEDQPQHF. As DNA, the CDR3 is TGTGCCAGCAGTTCCCCACCAGGTAGGGGAAGTTTTGAGGATCAGCCCCAGCATTTT. The chain has TRBV28 and TRBJ1-5; maybe TRBD1 (5 bases). CDR1 and CDR2 from the germline V gene are MDHEN and SYDVKM. The V and J ends lost 4 bases and 5 bases respectively, with 27 bases between them. This CDR3 contains 19 residues.

The chain has TRBV18 and TRBJ1-2; no clear D. V shed 2 bases and J shed 6 bases, with 10 bases lying between them. The CDR3 loop spans 13 amino acids. Germline V gene lookup returns CDR1 KGHSH and CDR2 LQKENI. This CDR3 reads CASSPYEGDGYTF. The CDR3 bases are TGTGCCAGCTCACCATACGAGGGTGATGGCTACACCTTC.

In this sample, this clone turned up a few times. The rearrangement joins TRBV7-6 to TRBJ1-5; D may be TRBD1 (5 bases). CDR1 and CDR2 (germline): SGHVS, FNYEAQ. This CDR3 has 14 residues. Trimming removed 4 bases from V and 6 bases from J, with 13 bases in between. CDR3 residues: CASSSQGGFQPQHF. CDR3 coding DNA: TGTGCCAGCAGCTCCCAGGGAGGATTTCAGCCCCAGCATTTT.

This chain joins TRBV19 and TRBJ1-5; 9 bases fit TRBD1. This CDR3 is built from 16 residues. V was clipped by 5 bases and J by 0 bases; unmatched bases: 5. Germline V lookup: CDR1 LNHDA, CDR2 SQIVND (reference sequence). CDR3 nucleotide sequence: TGTGCCAGTAGTTCCCCGGGACAGGGTAGCAATCAGCCCCAGCATTTT. This codes for CASSSPGQGSNQPQHF.

The V and J genes are TRBV28 and TRBJ1-4; no clear D gene. Germline assignment: CDR1 MDHEN and CDR2 SYDVKM. V gave up 6 bases and J gave up 7 bases, with 18 bases separating them. CDR3 length equals 15 residues. CDR3 coding DNA: TGTGCCAGCAGCCCCTACGACCTCTCGCGTGAAAAACTGTTTTTT. It translates to CASSPYDLSREKLFF.

This chain uses TRBV7-2 with TRBJ2-7; TRBD2 agrees at 7 bases. CDR1 is SGHTA, CDR2 FQGNSA, per germline. The CDR3 has 18 amino acids. The V and J ends lost 4 bases and 3 bases, in that order; junction bases with no gene match: 18. CDR3 nucleotides: TGTGCCAGCAGCTCCTCCGGCTTGCGCGGGGGAAACCGCTACGAGCAGTACTTC. Translating it yields CASSSSGLRGGNRYEQYF.

This clone was recorded once. The chain links TRBV11-2 to TRBJ2-2; tentative D call: TRBD1 (5 bases). The germline V and J ends were trimmed by 8 bases and 1 base, with 17 bases remaining between them. Per germline, CDR1 SGHAT and CDR2 FQNNGV. The CDR3 contains 16 residues. The CDR3 region has the DNA TGTGCCAGCCCAACCCGGTCGACAGTGAACACCGGGGAGCTGTTTTTT. Protein sequence: CASPTRSTVNTGELFF.

The chain combines TRBV18 with TRBJ2-2, with D tentatively TRBD1 or TRBD2 (5 bases each). V dropped 10 bases and J dropped 5 bases, with 11 bases sitting between them. This CDR3 has 12 residues. Looked up from germline, CDR1 is KGHSH and CDR2 is LQKENI. The CDR3 nucleotides read TGTGCCACAAGGGACCAGACCGGGGAGCTGTTTTTT. It translates to CATRDQTGELFF.

The chain recombines TRBV7-9 with TRBJ2-3; 10 bases map to TRBD2. The CDR3 has 15 amino acids. Trimming removed 3 bases from V and 6 bases from J; junction bases left unmatched: 6. Germline V gene lookup returns CDR1 SEHNR and CDR2 FQNEAQ (reference sequence). The CDR3, as DNA: TGTGCCAGCAGCTTTAACCTAGCGGGGGTTGATACGCAGTATTTT. This encodes CASSFNLAGVDTQYF.